The 30 T cell receptor beta chains below all came from one sample that was sequenced in a study of blood T cell repertoires in COVID-19. Some clones are missing from TCRdb's copy, which holds only in-frame ones; the method was immunoSEQ multiplex PCR. The sample carries about 160,000 clones, 90% recorded once. Sequencing input: peripheral blood. The receptors originated from a man aged 60 to 75 with active or convalescent COVID-19.

The CDR3: CASRRQQGASGTGELFF. As DNA, the CDR3 is TGTGCCAGCAGGCGACAGCAGGGGGCGTCGGGGACCGGGGAGCTGTTTTTT. This chain links TRBV6-6 with TRBJ2-2; 8 nucleotides match TRBD1. The CDR3 is 17 amino acids. J gave up 5 bases and V 6 bases, and 14 bases lay outside the gene matches. CDR1 is MNHNY and CDR2 is SVGAGI in the germline V gene (reference sequence).

CDR3 DNA: TGTGCCAGTAATGTGGGACAGGGTGGTCGAAACACTGAAGCTTTCTTT. Amino acids: CASNVGQGGRNTEAFF. This rearrangement joins TRBV19 to TRBJ1-1, with 9 bases lining up with TRBD1. With V trimmed by 7 bases and J by 2 bases, 11 bases remained unmatched. CDR1 and CDR2 (germline): LNHDA, SQIVND (reference sequence). The CDR3 runs 16 residues.

J is TRBJ1-1 and V is TRBV24-1; TRBD1 might be the D (6 bases). The germline V and J ends were trimmed by 1 base and 5 bases, with 16 bases remaining between them. Germline CDR1 and CDR2: KGHDR and SFDVKD. This CDR3 region has 16 residues. The CDR3 region is CATSDFGGALMTEAFF. The CDR3 nucleotides are TGTGCCACCAGTGATTTTGGGGGCGCCCTAATGACTGAAGCTTTCTTT.

This CDR3 reads CASSENPGGGRYEQYF. CDR3 DNA sequence: TGTGCCAGCAGTGAAAACCCCGGAGGGGGCAGGTACGAGCAGTACTTC. The chain has TRBV6-1 and TRBJ2-7, with D perhaps TRBD1 (7 bases). The CDR3 runs to 16 residues. Germline assignment: CDR1 MNHNS and CDR2 SASEGT. The V and J ends lost 2 bases and 4 bases respectively, with 18 bases between them.

The genes are TRBV3-1 (or the pseudogene TRBV3-2) and TRBJ2-3; 11 bases are shared with TRBD2. From germline, CDR1 is LGHDT and CDR2 YNNKEL (reference sequence). This CDR3 is built from 16 residues. The trim removed 2 bases at V and 6 bases at J, leaving 7 bases unmatched. CDR3 residues: CASSQRLAGGDDTQYF. The CDR3 region has the DNA TGTGCCAGCAGCCAAAGGCTAGCGGGGGGAGATGATACGCAGTATTTT.

V gene TRBV6-5 combines with J gene TRBJ2-7; 7 bases are shared with TRBD1. This CDR3 spans 14 amino acids. The junction had 5 bases not matched to a gene; V was cut back by 6 bases and J by 0 bases. Germline V CDR1 and CDR2: MNHEY, SVGAGI. In DNA, the CDR3 is TGTGCCAGCAGGGTAACAGGGGACTCCTACGAGCAGTACTTC. Protein: CASRVTGDSYEQYF.

This chain uses TRBV5-8 with TRBJ1-2; D is ambiguous. From germline, CDR1 is SGHTS and CDR2 YDEGEE. V dropped 0 bases and J dropped 7 bases, with 7 bases sitting between them. The length of the CDR3 is 12 residues. CDR3 sequence: CASSLAQVGYTF. For the CDR3, the DNA is TGTGCCAGCAGCTTGGCTCAGGTTGGCTACACCTTC.

The rearrangement links TRBV2 to TRBJ1-2, with TRBD1 as a possible D gene (6 bases). The CDR3 runs 13 residues. CDR1 is SNHLY, CDR2 FYNNEI, per germline. The ends were cut back, 4 bases at V and 5 bases at J, with 11 bases in the middle. The CDR3 DNA reads TGTGCCAGCAGTGCCGACAGGAGATATGGCTACACCTTC. This encodes CASSADRRYGYTF.

This chain connects TRBV5-1 to TRBJ1-6, with 7 bases fitting TRBD1. This CDR3 comprises 14 residues. Germline CDR1 is SGHRS and CDR2 is YFSETQ. The J segment lost 7 bases and the V segment lost 2 bases, leaving 3 bases of the junction unmatched. The CDR3 DNA reads as TGCGCCAGCAGCTTTAAACAGGGGAATTCACCCCTCCACTTT. Translating gives CASSFKQGNSPLHF.

The chain recombines TRBV19 with TRBJ2-5, with TRBD2 as a possible D gene (6 bases). V lost 4 bases to trimming and J lost 5 bases, with 14 bases between them. The CDR3 is made up of 14 amino acids. CDR1 and CDR2 from the germline V gene are LNHDA and SQIVND (reference sequence). The CDR3 is CASSTPGVRETQYF. The CDR3 nucleotides are TGTGCCAGTAGTACCCCGGGGGTAAGGGAGACCCAGTACTTC.

This clone appeared once. Here the CDR3 reads CATRRTSPGNTIYF. The CDR3 coding sequence is TGTGCCACCAGACGGACAAGCCCTGGAAACACCATATATTTT. This rearrangement joins TRBV6-5 to TRBJ1-3; a weak D match, TRBD1 (5 bases). CDR1 and CDR2 from the germline V gene are MNHEY and SVGAGI. V was trimmed by 10 bases and J by 2 bases, leaving 15 bases between them. The CDR3 contains 14 residues.

The chain carries TRBV7-2 and TRBJ2-5; D might be TRBD2 (5 bases). The V end lost 3 bases, the J end lost 3 bases, and 11 bases lay between the germline ends. Looked up from germline, CDR1 is SGHTA and CDR2 is FQGNSA. The CDR3 is made up of 14 amino acids. The CDR3 DNA reads TGTGCCAGCAGCTTTAGAGGGCGAGAAGAGACCCAGTACTTC. Its protein is CASSFRGREETQYF.

V and J are TRBV18 and TRBJ2-1; 12 bases align to TRBD2. There are 18 residues in the CDR3. Germline V gives CDR1 KGHSH, CDR2 LQKENI. Germline trimming cut 6 bases from V and 7 bases from J; bases unmatched to any gene: 16. Here the CDR3 reads CASSPTTSGSWGTNEQFF. The CDR3 DNA follows: TGTGCCAGCTCTCCTACGACTAGCGGGAGTTGGGGCACAAATGAGCAGTTCTTC. The full variable domain, its missing parts supplied by reference TRBV18 and TRBJ2-1, is NAGVMQNPRHLVRRRGQEARLRCSPMKGHSHVYWYRQLPEEGLKFMVYLQKENIIDESGMPKERFSAEFPKEGPSILRIQQVVRGDSAAYFCASSPTTSGSWGTNEQFFGPGTRLTVL.

This rearrangement joins TRBV7-9 to TRBJ1-6; 7 bases map to TRBD1. The V gene end was trimmed by 5 bases and the J gene end by 6 bases; junction bases not matched to a gene: 10. CDR1 is SEHNR and CDR2 is FQNEAQ in the germline V gene (reference sequence). The CDR3 length is 16 residues. CDR3 residues: CASSPSRDRPNSPLHF. The CDR3 DNA reads TGTGCCAGCAGCCCGAGCAGGGACAGACCTAATTCACCCCTCCACTTT. The entire variable domain, with the rest obtained from reference TRBV7-9 and TRBJ1-6, is as follows: DTGVSQNPRHKITKRGQNVTFRCDPISEHNRLYWYRQTLGQGPEFLTYFQNEAQLEKSRLLSDRFSAERPKGSFSTLEIQRTEQGDSAMYLCASSPSRDRPNSPLHFGNGTRLTVT.

The rearrangement joins TRBV5-1 to TRBJ2-1; TRBD2 aligns across 10 bases. CDR1 SGHRS and CDR2 YFSETQ come from the germline V gene. Trimming at V came to 4 bases and at J to 4 bases, leaving 17 bases not matched to a gene. CDR3 length equals 19 residues. CDR3 protein: CASSHDRKEAGGPYNEQFF. In nucleotides, the CDR3 is TGCGCCAGCAGCCATGACAGAAAGGAAGCGGGAGGGCCATACAATGAGCAGTTCTTC.

The chain combines TRBV27 with TRBJ1-4, with no clear D. V was shortened by 3 bases and J by 0 bases, with 5 bases between the two germline ends. Germline loops: CDR1 MNHEY, CDR2 SMNVEV (reference sequence). The CDR3 is made up of 14 amino acids. CDR3 nucleotides: TGTGCCAGCAGTTTGTCCTCAACTAATGAAAAACTGTTTTTT. Its protein product is CASSLSSTNEKLFF.

The CDR3 nucleotides are TGCGCCAGCTGTGAATCGGGACAGGATTGTGGTGGCTACACCTTC. This sequence encodes CASCESGQDCGGYTF. This chain joins TRBV5-1 and TRBJ1-2; 8 positions match TRBD1. From germline, CDR1 is SGHRS and CDR2 YFSETQ. This CDR3 is 15 amino acids long. Unmatched junction bases numbered 15, after V lost 7 bases and J lost 7 bases.

The genes are TRBV6-2 or TRBV6-3 and TRBJ1-1; 7 nucleotides agree with TRBD1. The CDR3 consists of 16 residues. CDR1 is MNHEY and CDR2 is SVGEGT in the germline V gene. Trimming at V came to 6 bases and at J to 3 bases, leaving 13 bases not matched to a gene. CDR3 coding DNA: TGTGCCAGCAGCCCTCAGGGGGGAAGGAGGTACACTGAAGCTTTCTTT. Translated, it gives CASSPQGGRRYTEAFF.

The chain couples TRBV6-2 or TRBV6-3 to TRBJ2-7; 10 bases map to TRBD1. V was pared by 5 bases and J by 0 bases, with 4 bases of the junction left unmatched. CDR1 and CDR2 from the germline V gene are MNHEY and SVGEGT. CDR3 length equals 15 residues. CDR3 DNA sequence: TGTGCCAGCAGTCAGAGGACAGGGGGCTCCTACGAGCAGTACTTC. Its protein product is CASSQRTGGSYEQYF.

The chain has TRBV5-1 and TRBJ1-2; TRBD1 might be the D (5 bases). The CDR3 runs 17 residues. Germline V lookup: CDR1 SGHRS, CDR2 YFSETQ. V was cut by 0 bases and J by 3 bases, with 18 bases left in between. The CDR3, as DNA: TGCGCCAGCAGCTTGGACCCTGCCCAGGGAGGTGACTATGGCTACACCTTC. Translated, it gives CASSLDPAQGGDYGYTF.

V is TRBV19 and J is TRBJ1-2; 7 nucleotides match TRBD1. The J segment lost 3 bases and the V segment lost 7 bases, leaving 2 bases of the junction unmatched. Germline loops: CDR1 LNHDA, CDR2 SQIVND (reference sequence). This CDR3 comprises 12 residues. CDR3 amino acids: CASKQGHYGYTF. In DNA, the CDR3 is TGTGCCAGTAAACAGGGGCACTATGGCTACACCTTC.

This clone came up once. The rearrangement links TRBV3-1 (or the pseudogene TRBV3-2) to TRBJ1-6; D gene ambiguous. The CDR3 has 19 residues. CDR1 and CDR2 (germline): LGHDT, YNNKEL (reference sequence). V lost 4 bases to trimming and J lost 0 bases, with 19 bases between them. The CDR3 DNA follows: TGTGCCAGCAGCCTCCACCGAGGGTCTACTAGCTCCTATAATTCACCCCTCCACTTT. Residues: CASSLHRGSTSSYNSPLHF.

The chain combines TRBV3-1 (or the pseudogene TRBV3-2) with TRBJ1-5; D is possibly TRBD1 (6 bases). The V end was cut by 0 bases, the J end by 3 bases, with 9 bases between. The CDR3 covers 15 residues. Germline lookup yields CDR1 LGHDT and CDR2 YNNKEL (reference sequence). The CDR3 is CASSQEAGDNQPQHF. The CDR3 DNA reads TGTGCCAGCAGCCAAGAGGCAGGGGACAATCAGCCCCAGCATTTT.

The chain joins TRBV10-3 to TRBJ2-7; weak D call: TRBD1 (6 bases). Per the germline V gene, CDR1 is ENHRY and CDR2 is SYGVKD. This CDR3 contains 14 residues. V dropped 3 bases and J dropped 7 bases, with 16 bases sitting between them. The CDR3 DNA follows: TGTGCCATCAGTGACGGTGGACAGTGGGAAGAGCAGTACTTC. Protein sequence: CAISDGGQWEEQYF.

The chain combines TRBV18 with TRBJ2-5, with 9 bases aligning to TRBD1. After removal of 4 bases from V and 3 bases from J, the junction contained 3 bases not matched to a gene. The CDR3 totals 14 residues. Germline V lookup: CDR1 KGHSH, CDR2 LQKENI. CDR3 in amino acids: CASSQWTGEETQYF. Written as DNA, the CDR3 is TGTGCCAGCTCACAGTGGACAGGGGAAGAGACCCAGTACTTC.

This sequence joins TRBV11-2 and TRBJ2-2; 10 bases agree with TRBD2. The CDR3 loop spans 15 amino acids. V was pared by 2 bases and J by 6 bases, with 3 bases of the junction left unmatched. Germline CDR1 is SGHAT and CDR2 is FQNNGV. CDR3 nucleotide sequence: TGTGCCAGCAGCTTACTAGCGGGGGAGTCCGGGGAGCTGTTTTTT. Amino acids: CASSLLAGESGELFF.

The chain uses TRBV4-1 and TRBJ2-5, with a weak D call TRBD1 (6 bases). CDR3 length: 14 residues. V gave up 7 bases and J gave up 2 bases, with 14 bases separating them. Germline V CDR1 and CDR2: MGHRA, YSYEKL. CDR3 sequence reads: CASKADSYQETQYF. CDR3 DNA sequence: TGCGCCAGCAAGGCGGACAGCTATCAAGAGACCCAGTACTTC.

The chain employs TRBV15 and TRBJ1-5; TRBD1 is a possible D gene (6 bases). The length of the CDR3 is 15 residues. The germline V gene has CDR1 LNHNV and CDR2 YYDKDF (reference sequence). V lost 0 bases and J lost 6, with 12 bases in between. CDR3 in amino acids: CATSRDQGQFQPQHF. The CDR3 DNA reads TGTGCCACCAGCAGAGATCAAGGACAGTTTCAGCCCCAGCATTTT.

The rearrangement joins TRBV2 to TRBJ1-1, with 7 nucleotides matching TRBD1. The V and J ends lost 7 bases and 1 base, in that order; junction bases with no gene match: 6. CDR1 and CDR2 (germline): SNHLY, FYNNEI. The CDR3 extends over 14 amino acids. The DNA for the CDR3 is TGTGCCAGCATCAGGGACAGCCCGAACACTGAAGCTTTCTTT. This encodes CASIRDSPNTEAFF. Drawing the rest from reference TRBV2 and TRBJ1-1, the complete variable domain is EPEVTQTPSHQVTQMGQEVILRCVPISNHLYFYWYRQILGQKVEFLVSFYNNEISEKSEIFDDQFSVERPDGSNFTLKIRSTKLEDSAMYFCASIRDSPNTEAFFGQGTRLTVV.

Here the CDR3 reads CASSLSPGQLGTEAFF. Here the CDR3 DNA reads TGCGCCAGCAGCTTGTCCCCAGGGCAATTGGGAACTGAAGCTTTCTTT. This rearrangement joins TRBV5-1 to TRBJ1-1; possibly TRBD1 for D (5 bases). Germline loops: CDR1 SGHRS, CDR2 YFSETQ. This CDR3 contains 16 residues. Trimming took off 1 base at V and 5 bases at J, with 18 bases between the two ends.